What follows are 28 T cell receptor beta chains derived from one specimen sequenced in a study of beta chain features in type 1 diabetes. The investigators reverse transcribed all of the isolated RNA, so they sequenced expressed TCRB transcripts. Libraries were prepared by immunoSEQ multiplex PCR; TCRdb keeps only in-frame clonotypes and omits some of them. The table includes around 350,000 clones, around 12% detected once. Material: naive CD4+ T cells from blood. Receptors were obtained from a man between 18 and 35 years old in good health.

This clone was detected a few times. The chain uses TRBV11-1 and TRBJ2-5, with a possible D match to TRBD2 (5 bases). This CDR3 has 15 residues. The germline V gene has CDR1 SGHAT and CDR2 FQDESV (reference sequence). V shed 1 base and J shed 5 bases, with 14 bases lying between them. CDR3 sequence (DNA): TGTGCCAGCAGCTTAGAAGGAGGCGTCACGGAGACCCAGTACTTC. The encoded protein is CASSLEGGVTETQYF.

The chain uses TRBV7-2 and TRBJ1-1; D call uncertain. Germline V CDR1 and CDR2: SGHTA, FQGNSA. Trimming took 3 bases from V and 0 from J, leaving 11 bases between them. The CDR3 is 15 amino acids. The CDR3 reads CASSLEQLMNTEAFF. The CDR3 DNA is TGTGCCAGCAGCTTGGAGCAACTCATGAACACTGAAGCTTTCTTT. The whole variable domain, filled in from reference TRBV7-2 and TRBJ1-1, reads GAGVSQSPSNKVTEKGKDVELRCDPISGHTALYWYRQSLGQGLEFLIYFQGNSAPDKSGLPSDRFSAERTGGSVSTLTIQRTQQEDSAVYLCASSLEQLMNTEAFFGQGTRLTVV.

The chain employs TRBV7-2 and TRBJ1-2; no firm D call. Germline CDR1 is SGHTA and CDR2 is FQGNSA. V was shortened by 2 bases and J by 4 bases, with 11 bases between the two germline ends. The CDR3 length is 14 residues. The CDR3 sequence is CASSLTGSVYGYTF. For the CDR3, the DNA is TGTGCCAGCAGCTTAACTGGCAGCGTCTATGGCTACACCTTC.

The chain uses TRBV7-2 and TRBJ2-7; 10 nucleotides agree with TRBD1. Germline V CDR1 and CDR2: SGHTA, FQGNSA. This CDR3 is 13 amino acids long. V lost 8 bases, J lost 5 bases, and 6 bases stayed unmatched. The CDR3 spells CASRGQGRNEQYF. CDR3 coding DNA: TGTGCCAGCCGGGGACAGGGGAGAAACGAGCAGTACTTC.

The V call is TRBV30, the J call TRBJ1-5; possibly TRBD1 for D (5 bases). Germline CDR1 is GTSNPN and CDR2 is SVGIG (reference sequence). The CDR3 covers 13 residues. V was pared by 1 base and J by 4 bases, with 8 bases between. CDR3 sequence: CAWSATENQPQHF. In nucleotides, the CDR3 is TGTGCCTGGAGTGCGACAGAGAATCAGCCCCAGCATTTT.

This clone showed up just a few times. V and J are TRBV28 and TRBJ2-7; tentatively, D is TRBD2 (5 bases). The CDR3 sequence is 14 residues long. Deletions cut 1 base from V and 6 bases from J, with 13 bases between. The germline V gene encodes CDR1 MDHEN and CDR2 SYDVKM. The chain's CDR3 is CASSLLSGYGEQYF. The CDR3 nucleotides read TGTGCCAGCAGTTTATTGTCGGGATACGGCGAGCAGTACTTC.

The rearrangement uses TRBV18 and TRBJ1-6, with unresolved D. The germline V and J ends were trimmed by 2 bases and 8 bases, with 7 bases remaining between them. This CDR3 has 13 amino acids. The germline V gene encodes CDR1 KGHSH and CDR2 LQKENI. The CDR3 loop reads CASSPGEDSPLHF. CDR3 DNA: TGTGCCAGCTCACCAGGGGAGGATTCACCCCTCCACTTT.

This clone was counted between two and nine times. The V and J genes are TRBV5-1 and TRBJ2-7, with 9 bases identical to TRBD1. The V segment lost 4 bases and the J segment 4 bases; nucleotides outside the gene matches: 21. The CDR3 loop spans 19 amino acids. Per the germline V gene, CDR1 is SGHRS and CDR2 is YFSETQ. This CDR3 is CASSAPGQGIGGSAYEQYF. Written as DNA, the CDR3 is TGCGCCAGCAGCGCCCCGGGACAGGGCATCGGCGGGAGTGCGTACGAGCAGTACTTC.

The chain recombines TRBV28 with TRBJ2-3, with 10 positions matching TRBD2. Germline CDR1 and CDR2: MDHEN and SYDVKM. This CDR3 has 15 residues. V was pared by 8 bases and J by 0 bases, with 5 bases of the junction left unmatched. In DNA form, the CDR3 reads TGTGCCAGCGGGACTAGCGAGATTAGCACAGATACGCAGTATTTT. Translated, it gives CASGTSEISTDTQYF. Using reference TRBV28 and TRBJ2-3 for the parts outside the CDR3, the full variable domain is DVKVTQSSRYLVKRTGEKVFLECVQDMDHENMFWYRQDPGLGLRLIYFSYDVKMKEKGDIPEGYSVSREKKERFSLILESASTNQTSMYLCASGTSEISTDTQYFGPGTRLTVL.

This rearrangement joins TRBV5-1 to TRBJ2-7, with 10 bases matching TRBD1. V was clipped by 0 bases and J by 8 bases; unmatched bases: 14. From germline, CDR1 is SGHRS and CDR2 YFSETQ. This CDR3 spans 17 amino acids. This chain's CDR3 is CASSLATAGQGPTQQYF. As DNA, the CDR3 is TGCGCCAGCAGCTTGGCTACGGCGGGACAGGGGCCTACGCAGCAGTACTTC.

The genes are TRBV5-1 and TRBJ2-7, with 9 bases aligning to TRBD2. After removal of 0 bases from V and 5 bases from J, the junction contained 0 bases not matched to a gene. The CDR3 is made up of 13 amino acids. Germline-derived CDR1 and CDR2 are SGHRS and YFSETQ. The CDR3 coding sequence is TGCGCCAGCAGCTTGGGACTAGCGGACGAGCAGTACTTC. This encodes CASSLGLADEQYF.

This clone was seen more than once but under ten times. The rearrangement uses TRBV25-1 and TRBJ2-5; 10 bases agree with TRBD2. Germline CDR1 is MGHDK and CDR2 is SYGVNS. Germline trimming cut 4 bases from V and 0 bases from J; bases unmatched to any gene: 5. CDR3 length: 16 residues. CDR3 sequence reads: CASSVASGGNQETQYF. CDR3 bases: TGTGCCAGCAGTGTGGCTAGCGGGGGTAACCAAGAGACCCAGTACTTC.

This rearrangement joins TRBV5-1 to TRBJ2-7; 8 bases match TRBD2. Losses at the gene ends were 3 bases for V and 4 bases for J; bases not matched to a gene: 6. Germline CDR1 SGHRS, CDR2 YFSETQ. The CDR3 consists of 14 residues. Here the CDR3 DNA reads TGCGCCAGCAGCTCCACGGGAGGGCCTTACGAGCAGTACTTC. Translation gives CASSSTGGPYEQYF.

The chain joins TRBV6-1 to TRBJ1-2, with TRBD1 identical over 9 bases. Germline assignment: CDR1 MNHNS and CDR2 SASEGT. The CDR3 is 14 residues long. J lost 3 bases, V lost 7 bases, and 6 bases had no gene match. For the CDR3, the DNA is TGTGCCAGCATGACCGGGACAGGGTACTATGGCTACACCTTC. Residues: CASMTGTGYYGYTF.

V and J are TRBV18 and TRBJ2-5, with 10 bases lining up with TRBD1. Unmatched junction bases numbered 1, after V lost 8 bases and J lost 1 base. Germline V gives CDR1 KGHSH, CDR2 LQKENI. The CDR3 consists of 13 residues. Here the CDR3 reads CASDRGPQETQYF. For the CDR3, the DNA is TGTGCCAGCGACAGGGGGCCCCAAGAGACCCAGTACTTC.

CDR3 amino acids: CASSLAGSGRSYEQYF. CDR3 in DNA: TGTGCCAGCAGCTTAGCGGGTAGCGGGCGATCCTACGAGCAGTACTTC. The chain joins TRBV7-2 to TRBJ2-7, with 7 bases identical to TRBD2. Germline trimming cut 0 bases from V and 1 base from J; bases unmatched to any gene: 6. The CDR3 covers 16 residues. Germline CDR1 and CDR2: SGHTA and FQGNSA.

This clone appeared a few times. The CDR3 sequence: CASSFQYNQPQHF. The CDR3 bases are TGTGCCAGCAGTTTTCAGTACAATCAGCCCCAGCATTTT. The V call is TRBV27, the J call TRBJ1-5; D call uncertain. Germline assignment: CDR1 MNHEY and CDR2 SMNVEV (reference sequence). V lost 3 bases, J lost 3 bases, and 6 bases lay in between. The CDR3 consists of 13 residues.

This clone has a handful of counts. The rearrangement uses TRBV5-4 and TRBJ2-1; D may be TRBD1 (6 bases). The CDR3 has 15 amino acids. V was trimmed by 0 bases and J by 8 bases, leaving 15 bases between them. CDR1 and CDR2 (germline): SGHNT, YYREEE (reference sequence). Written as DNA, the CDR3 is TGTGCCAGCAGCTTGGACAGGGATTACTCCGATGAGCAGTTCTTC. Translating it yields CASSLDRDYSDEQFF. Supplemented by reference TRBV5-4 and TRBJ2-1, the full variable domain reads ETGVTQSPTHLIKTRGQQVTLRCSSQSGHNTVSWYQQALGQGPQFIFQYYREEENGRGNFPPRFSGLQFPNYSSELNVNALELDDSALYLCASSLDRDYSDEQFFGPGTRLTVL.

This clone was found a few times. The V call is TRBV7-3, the J call TRBJ2-3; D may be TRBD2 (6 bases). The CDR3 loop spans 15 amino acids. V was trimmed by 3 bases and J by 1 base, leaving 11 bases between them. From germline, CDR1 is SGHTA and CDR2 FQGTGA. The CDR3 sequence is CASSFPTGGTDTQYF. The CDR3 bases are TGTGCCAGCAGCTTCCCAACGGGAGGCACAGATACGCAGTATTTT.

A few counts support this clone. The chain's CDR3 is CASSDSDLGHDYEQYF. The CDR3 bases are TGTGCCAGCAGTGACTCCGATTTAGGACATGATTACGAGCAGTACTTC. V and J are TRBV6-4 and TRBJ2-7; tentatively, D is TRBD1 (5 bases). Germline V CDR1 and CDR2: MRHNA, SNTAGT. The CDR3 is 16 amino acids. Trimming took off 0 bases at V and 4 bases at J, with 16 bases between the two ends.

This chain joins TRBV28 and TRBJ2-7; 9 positions match TRBD2. Germline assignment: CDR1 MDHEN and CDR2 SYDVKM. This CDR3 contains 14 residues. Trimming at V came to 8 bases and at J to 0 bases, leaving 5 bases not matched to a gene. The CDR3 DNA reads TGTGCCAGCGCCGTAGCGGGGGTCTCCTACGAGCAGTACTTC. Protein product: CASAVAGVSYEQYF.

A few counts support this clone. This chain uses TRBV7-2 with TRBJ2-7, with a weak D call TRBD2 (6 bases). V shed 5 bases and J shed 0 bases, with 14 bases lying between them. The CDR3 totals 15 residues. CDR1 is SGHTA, CDR2 FQGNSA, per germline. The CDR3 reads CASSPDGGSSYEQYF. The CDR3 nucleotides are TGTGCCAGCAGCCCCGATGGAGGGAGCTCCTACGAGCAGTACTTC.

This chain joins TRBV29-1 and TRBJ2-3; D is unresolved. V lost 7 bases to trimming and J lost 2 bases, with 7 bases between them. CDR3 length equals 11 residues. The germline V gene has CDR1 SQVTM and CDR2 ANQGSEA. This chain's CDR3 is CSALPTDTQYF. Here the CDR3 DNA reads TGCAGCGCCCTTCCCACAGATACGCAGTATTTT.

The V and J genes are TRBV14 and TRBJ2-5, with 10 bases identical to TRBD2. Germline-derived CDR1 and CDR2 are SGHDN and FVKESK. Trimming removed 6 bases from V and 1 base from J; junction bases left unmatched: 8. CDR3 length: 16 amino acids. Written as DNA, the CDR3 is TGTGCCAGCAGTCGGAGGTTAGCGGGGGGCCAAGAGACCCAGTACTTC. Translated, it gives CASSRRLAGGQETQYF. The complete variable domain, with remaining parts taken from reference TRBV14 and TRBJ2-5, reads EAGVTQFPSHSVIEKGQTVTLRCDPISGHDNLYWYRRVMGKEIKFLLHFVKESKQDESGMPNNRFLAERTGGTYSTLKVQPAELEDSGVYFCASSRRLAGGQETQYFGPGTRLLVL.

The chain couples TRBV28 to TRBJ2-5; D call uncertain. Trimming left V 3 bases short and J 8 bases short, with 7 bases between. The CDR3 is 11 residues long. Germline V gene sequence: CDR1 MDHEN, CDR2 SYDVKM. CDR3 region: CASSFLLTQYF. CDR3 nucleotides: TGTGCCAGCAGTTTTCTCCTTACCCAGTACTTC. Looking up the rest from reference TRBV28 and TRBJ2-5 gives the full variable domain: DVKVTQSSRYLVKRTGEKVFLECVQDMDHENMFWYRQDPGLGLRLIYFSYDVKMKEKGDIPEGYSVSREKKERFSLILESASTNQTSMYLCASSFLLTQYFGPGTRLLVL.

J is TRBJ1-1 and V is TRBV30; TRBD1 agrees at 11 bases. CDR3 size: 17 residues. Trimming took 4 bases from V and 1 from J; bases not matched to a gene: 11. CDR1 is GTSNPN, CDR2 SVGIG, per germline (reference sequence). The CDR3 spells CAWKTRDRGNSNTEAFF. The CDR3, as DNA: TGTGCCTGGAAAACACGGGACAGGGGGAATTCGAACACTGAAGCTTTCTTT.

Only a few counts were recorded for this clone. This chain joins TRBV4-3 and TRBJ2-3, with 13 positions matching TRBD2. Unmatched junction bases numbered 6, after V lost 4 bases and J lost 2 bases. CDR1 and CDR2 (germline): LGHNA, YSLEER. The CDR3 is made up of 17 amino acids. In DNA form, the CDR3 reads TGCGCCAGCAGCCGCCGACTAGCGGGGGGACTCACAGATACGCAGTATTTT. Its protein product is CASSRRLAGGLTDTQYF.

The genes are TRBV11-2 and TRBJ2-1, with 13 nucleotides matching TRBD2. Germline CDR1 and CDR2: SGHAT and FQNNGV. The CDR3 consists of 15 residues. The trim removed 5 bases at V and 4 bases at J, leaving 2 bases unmatched. As DNA, the CDR3 is TGTGCCAGCAGCCTGACTAGCGGGGGGTACAATGAGCAGTTCTTC. It is translated as CASSLTSGGYNEQFF.